This paragraph covers one T cell receptor (beta chain) sequence. This entry belongs to a study of Ad26.COV2.S vaccination and SARS-CoV-2 variants. Some clones are missing from TCRdb's copy, which holds only in-frame ones; the method was immunoSEQ multiplex PCR. The table shows about 350,000 clones, with roughly 81% occurring only once. The V gene lost 2 bases and the J gene lost 5 bases, with 12 bases spanning the gap. Germline assignment: CDR1 MNHEY and CDR2 SVGEGT. The CDR3 has 14 residues. The sample's treatment: around 19 received Ad26.COV2.S at low or high dose, single or two shots; roughly 5 received placebo; per-sample allocation not given. Each sample was drawn 63 days after the first injection (of vaccine or placebo).

This clonotype was obtained from a person aged 18-65 years who received the Ad26.COV2.S COVID-19 vaccine or a placebo. Sequenced here: peripheral blood, sampled in a trial of Ad26.COV2.S vaccine versus placebo. The chain combines TRBV6-2 or TRBV6-3 with TRBJ1-2; TRBD1 is a possible D gene (6 bases). The CDR3 loop is CASSYRGQGYGYTF. CDR3 DNA sequence: TGTGCCAGCAGTTACAGGGGCCAGGGGTATGGCTACACCTTC.